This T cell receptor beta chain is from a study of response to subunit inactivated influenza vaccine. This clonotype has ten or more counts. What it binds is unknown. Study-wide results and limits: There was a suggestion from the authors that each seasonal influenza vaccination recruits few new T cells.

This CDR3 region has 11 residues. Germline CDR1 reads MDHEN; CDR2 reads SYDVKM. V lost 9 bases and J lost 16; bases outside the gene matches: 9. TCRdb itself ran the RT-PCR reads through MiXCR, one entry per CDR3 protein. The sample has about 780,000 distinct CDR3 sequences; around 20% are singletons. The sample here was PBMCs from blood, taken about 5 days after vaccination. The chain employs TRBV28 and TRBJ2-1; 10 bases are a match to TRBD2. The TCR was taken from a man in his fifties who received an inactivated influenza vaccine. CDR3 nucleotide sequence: TGTGCCAGTCGGGGGCTAGCGGGAGACTTCTTC. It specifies CASRGLAGDFF.